This T cell receptor beta chain came from a study of blood T cell repertoires in COVID-19. V was shortened by 1 base and J by 2 bases, with 17 bases between the two germline ends. This CDR3 is 17 amino acids long. Per germline, CDR1 LGHDT and CDR2 YNNKEL (reference sequence). This table comes from immunoSEQ multiplex PCR, and its TCRdb copy is limited to in-frame clones, with some not included. The profile shows around 72,000 clones, 83% of them singletons. The chain joins TRBV3-1 (or the pseudogene TRBV3-2) to TRBJ2-5; D is perhaps TRBD2 (7 bases). The sequence was collected from a woman of 80 years or more with acute or convalescent COVID-19. Material for sequencing was peripheral blood. In DNA form, the CDR3 reads TGTGCCAGCAGCCAAGTAGGAGGGGGGGCTCTACAAGAGACCCAGTACTTC. Its protein product is CASSQVGGGALQETQYF.